These T cell receptor beta chains were read from a single sample in a study of T cell responses to AZD1222 COVID-19 vaccine. The table came from immunoSEQ multiplex PCR; TCRdb's copy has only in-frame clones and leaves some out. The sample records about 66,000 clones, roughly 84% being singletons. Sequencing was performed on peripheral blood, taken on day 0 of AZD1222 vaccination. These receptors were taken from an adult in good health. The CDR3 runs from the conserved cysteine through the conserved F or W. D genes are given only for firm matches. A clone size is listed for some rows: how often the clone was seen (once, few, many), or a class if it is expanded.

>TRBJ1-2|-|-|TRBV27
CASSFGRSYGYTF
TGTGCCAGCAGTTTTGGGCGCAGCTATGGCTACACCTTC
>TRBJ1-6|-|-|TRBV6-5
CASSLDRNSPLHF
TGTGCCAGCAGTTTGGACAGAAATTCACCCCTCCACTTT
>TRBJ2-7|once|-|TRBV7-6
CASSLDEAGKQYF
TGTGCCAGCAGCTTAGATGAAGCGGGTAAGCAGTACTTC
>TRBJ2-5|-|TRBD2|TRBV12-3/TRBV12-4
CASSTYGGETQYF
TGTGCCAGCAGTACCTACGGGGGGGAGACCCAGTACTTC
>TRBJ2-6|-|TRBD2|TRBV3-1/TRBV3-2
CASSLSGTSVSGANVLTF
TGTGCCAGCAGCCTTTCCGGGACTAGCGTCTCTGGGGCCAACGTCCTGACTTTC
>TRBJ1-1|-|-|TRBV3-1/TRBV3-2
CASSQTVMNTEAFF
TGTGCCAGCAGCCAGACGGTTATGAACACTGAAGCTTTCTTT
>TRBJ2-2|-|-|TRBV4-3
CASRPGAGGTGELFF
TGCGCCAGCAGACCCGGGGCCGGGGGCACCGGGGAGCTGTTTTTT
>TRBJ1-3|-|-|TRBV9
CASSPTAARFSGNTIYF
TGTGCCAGCAGCCCCACGGCCGCCAGGTTCTCTGGAAACACCATATATTTT
>TRBJ1-5|-|-|TRBV12-3/TRBV12-4
CASSLSSNQPQHF
TGTGCCAGCAGTTTATCCAGCAATCAGCCCCAGCATTTT
>TRBJ1-1|-|-|TRBV5-5
CASSFTGYTEAFF
TGTGCCAGCAGCTTTACAGGGTACACTGAAGCTTTCTTT
>TRBJ1-6|-|TRBD1|TRBV11-2
CASSLVVGGSPLHF
TGTGCCAGCAGCTTAGTAGTAGGGGGCTCACCCCTCCACTTT
>TRBJ2-3|-|-|TRBV7-9
CASSLALGARDTQYF
TGTGCCAGCAGCTTAGCGCTGGGGGCACGAGATACGCAGTATTTT
>TRBJ2-7|-|-|TRBV6-1
CASSEISVGHLLEQYF
TGTGCCAGCAGTGAAATCTCCGTCGGACATCTCCTCGAGCAGTACTTC
>TRBJ1-2|-|TRBD1|TRBV28
CASSSGQVNFYGYTF
TGTGCCAGCAGCTCCGGACAGGTCAACTTCTATGGCTACACCTTC
>TRBJ1-2|-|-|TRBV7-9
CASSPFTARRLGYTF
TGTGCCAGCAGCCCATTCACAGCCCGAAGGTTAGGCTACACCTTC
>TRBJ1-6|-|-|TRBV21-1
CASRKGSGTPSSYNSPLHF
TGTGCCAGCAGAAAAGGGTCGGGGACTCCAAGCTCCTATAATTCACCCCTCCACTTT
>TRBJ1-3|-|-|TRBV9
CASSDFAGAGNTIYF
TGTGCCAGCAGTGACTTCGCGGGTGCTGGAAACACCATATATTTT
>TRBJ1-6|few|-|TRBV7-3
CASSLGGRGSPLHF
TGTGCCAGCAGCTTAGGGGGGCGAGGTTCACCCCTCCACTTT
>TRBJ2-7|once|-|TRBV5-6
CASSFGGWTYEQYF
TGTGCCAGCAGCTTTGGTGGGTGGACGTACGAGCAGTACTTC
>TRBJ1-5|-|-|TRBV6-2/TRBV6-3
CASSYTGDQPQHF
TGTGCCAGCAGTTACACAGGAGATCAGCCCCAGCATTTT
>TRBJ1-2|-|-|TRBV6-5
CASSRGGDEYGYTF
TGTGCCAGCAGCCGAGGAGGGGACGAGTATGGCTACACCTTC
>TRBJ2-3|-|-|TRBV18
CASSAEGDTQYF
TGTGCCAGCTCCGCGGAGGGAGATACGCAGTATTTT
>TRBJ1-3|-|-|TRBV19
CASRLKRGAQSSGNTIYF
TGTGCCAGTAGACTAAAAAGGGGGGCACAAAGCTCTGGAAACACCATATATTTT
>TRBJ1-2|-|-|TRBV19
CASSIDHWRDGYTF
TGTGCCAGTAGTATAGATCACTGGCGTGATGGCTACACCTTC
>TRBJ2-5|-|TRBD2|TRBV5-1
CASSYQSGGGETQYF
TGCGCCAGCAGTTATCAAAGCGGGGGAGGCGAGACCCAGTACTTC
>TRBJ2-2|once|-|TRBV12-3/TRBV12-4
CASSQYTGELFF
TGTGCCAGCAGCCAGTACACCGGGGAGCTGTTTTTT
>TRBJ2-7|-|-|TRBV25-1
CASSYGYKNEQYF
TGTGCCAGCAGTTACGGATACAAGAACGAGCAGTACTTC
>TRBJ2-7|-|TRBD1|TRBV6-5
CASCFRTGPYEQYF
TGTGCCAGCTGTTTTAGGACAGGACCCTACGAGCAGTACTTC
>TRBJ2-7|-|TRBD1|TRBV7-9
CASSGQQGAGDEQYF
TGTGCCAGCAGCGGACAACAGGGGGCCGGGGACGAGCAGTACTTC
>TRBJ1-5|-|TRBD1|TRBV12-3/TRBV12-4
CASSQGRNQPQHF
TGTGCCAGTTCACAGGGGCGAAATCAGCCCCAGCATTTT
>TRBJ1-6|-|-|TRBV9
CASTVGDSALSPLHF
TGTGCCAGCACCGTAGGTGACAGCGCCCTTTCACCCCTCCACTTT